This TCR beta chain was retrieved from a study of cytomegalovirus exposure and HLA in healthy donors. Study observations and caveats: There were around 160 TCR beta chains listed as cytomegalovirus-associated. In the 95 to 150 validation repertoires, around 95% of cluster scores exceeded 0, per a later analysis. Reports described diagnosis of cytomegalovirus status by the classifier as highly specific and sensitive.

The donors were members of the approximately 120-subject validation cohort (separate from the approximately 670-subject first cohort). On this clone: Its antigen is undetermined.

Method: immunoSEQ multiplex PCR; TCRdb's copy keeps in-frame clones and lacks some. The sample gives roughly 59,000 clones, 92% of which show up once; about 5.4% is in the top ten. The length of the CDR3 is 14 residues. Germline assignment: CDR1 MNHNY and CDR2 SVGAGI (reference sequence). The junction had 5 bases not matched to a gene; V was cut back by 5 bases and J by 3 bases. Specimen: PBMCs. This clonotype was obtained from a man between 18 and 29 years old in good health and CMV-seropositive. The gene calls are TRBV6-6 and TRBJ1-1, with 8 bases aligning to TRBD1. CDR3 sequence reads: CASSKVGQDTEAFF. The CDR3 DNA reads as TGTGCCAGCAGTAAAGTGGGACAGGACACTGAAGCTTTCTTT.